What follows is one TCR beta chain and its context. CDR3 size: 16 residues. J was trimmed by 7 bases and V by 4 bases; bases with no gene match: 8. Germline-derived CDR1 and CDR2 are SSHAT and FNYEAQ (reference sequence). The data derive from a study of blood T cell repertoires in COVID-19. Clones were sequenced by immunoSEQ multiplex PCR, and TCRdb holds only the in-frame ones, with some missing. Of 250,000 or so clones listed, about 88% are singletons. The sequenced sample consisted of PBMCs or T cells enriched from blood (not recorded which). The chain links TRBV7-7 to TRBJ2-1; 12 bases agree with TRBD2. The TCR was taken from a woman between 50 and 59 years old who had been exposed to COVID-19. The CDR3 sequence is CASSSDLAGGRNEQFF. Written as DNA, the CDR3 is TGTGCCAGCAGCTCGGATCTAGCGGGGGGGCGTAATGAGCAGTTCTTC.